The rows below give T cell receptor beta chains drawn from one sample of a study of beta chain features in type 1 diabetes. Profiled with immunoSEQ multiplex PCR; TCRdb holds only in-frame clones, not every one. The sample consists of some 410,000 clones, 11% to 15% of them appearing once. The sequenced material came from naive CD4+ T cells from blood. These receptors originate from a man in his thirties or forties in good health. The CDR3 runs from the conserved cysteine through the conserved F or W. A D gene is named only where the DNA matches it firmly. Part of the rows lack a size; the others show once, few, many or a class for expanded clones.

clone_size,d_call,j_call,v_call,cdr3_aa,cdr3_nt
few,.,TRBJ2-1,TRBV1,CTSSQMPSPRYNEQFF,TGCACCAGCAGCCAGATGCCTAGCCCCAGATACAATGAGCAGTTCTTC
.,TRBD2,TRBJ2-3,TRBV7-9,CASSFSTSEYTDTQYF,TGTGCCAGCAGCTTCTCGACTAGCGAATACACAGATACGCAGTATTTT
.,TRBD2,TRBJ2-1,TRBV7-3,CASSLGQGLAGPSWLNEQFF,TGTGCCAGCAGCTTAGGGCAGGGACTAGCGGGACCTTCCTGGCTAAATGAGCAGTTCTTC
.,.,TRBJ2-7,TRBV5-1,CASRLLLGSYEQYF,TGCGCCAGCCGCTTGCTCTTAGGCTCCTACGAGCAGTACTTC
.,.,TRBJ1-2,TRBV6-1,CASRTRKPNYGYTF,TGTGCCAGCAGGACCCGGAAGCCTAACTATGGCTACACCTTC
.,.,TRBJ1-1,TRBV10-3,CAISEIGAFF,TGTGCCATCAGTGAGATAGGAGCTTTCTTT
few,TRBD1,TRBJ1-2,TRBV11-2,CASSLVWTGEGDGYTF,TGTGCCAGCAGCTTAGTTTGGACAGGGGAAGGTGATGGCTACACCTTC
few,TRBD1,TRBJ1-2,TRBV10-3,CAISARQGAFRYTF,TGTGCCATCAGTGCCCGACAGGGGGCTTTCCGCTACACCTTC
.,TRBD1,TRBJ2-3,TRBV5-1,CASSGTETSTDTQYF,TGCGCCAGCAGCGGGACAGAAACTAGCACAGATACGCAGTATTTT
.,TRBD1,TRBJ1-2,TRBV2,CASSDRQGDIYGYTF,TGTGCCAGCAGTGATAGACAGGGGGATATATATGGCTACACCTTC
.,TRBD2,TRBJ2-1,TRBV18,CASSYERDGEFF,TGTGCCAGCTCATACGAGCGGGACGGTGAGTTCTTC
.,.,TRBJ1-4,TRBV29-1,CSVGDSSTNEKLFF,TGCAGCGTTGGAGACAGCTCAACTAATGAAAAACTGTTTTTT
few,.,TRBJ2-3,TRBV19,CASGKGIADTQYF,TGTGCCAGTGGAAAGGGGATCGCAGATACGCAGTATTTT
.,.,TRBJ2-5,TRBV27,CASSQNTRGETQYF,TGTGCCAGCAGTCAGAATACCCGCGGGGAGACCCAGTACTTC
.,TRBD1,TRBJ2-5,TRBV7-2,CASSQDRGPRETQYF,TGTGCCAGCAGCCAAGACAGGGGACCGCGGGAGACCCAGTACTTC
.,TRBD1,TRBJ1-1,TRBV6-5,CASSYSGGGTEAFF,TGTGCCAGCAGTTATTCAGGGGGCGGCACTGAAGCTTTCTTT
.,TRBD1,TRBJ2-5,TRBV5-4,CASRRGPKETQYF,TGTGCCAGCAGGAGGGGGCCAAAAGAGACCCAGTACTTC
few,.,TRBJ1-1,TRBV30,CAWRPWNTEAFF,TGTGCCTGGAGGCCCTGGAACACTGAAGCTTTCTTT
once,.,TRBJ1-2,TRBV9,CASHSPDRRYTF,TGTGCCAGTCACAGTCCAGACCGACGCTACACCTTC
.,TRBD2,TRBJ2-1,TRBV2,CASSPRLAVNEQFF,TGTGCCAGCAGCCCTAGACTAGCGGTTAATGAGCAGTTCTTC
.,.,TRBJ2-5,TRBV19,CASSIVPTEETQYF,TGTGCCAGTAGTATAGTCCCGACCGAAGAGACCCAGTACTTC
few,.,TRBJ2-7,TRBV5-1,CASSLGPDSQHEQYF,TGCGCCAGCAGCTTGGGCCCTGACAGCCAGCACGAGCAGTACTTC